This passage covers 30 T cell receptor beta chains from one sample sequenced in a study of T-cell reconstitution after alpha-beta-depleted transplantation in children. Preparation of the TCRbeta library was carried out with unique molecular identifiers. TCRdb independently ran MiXCR on the PCR reads; one entry per CDR3 protein. The sample lists hundreds of thousands of distinct CDR3 sequences, roughly 15% occurring once. The starting material was PBMCs, mostly from graft donor cells, obtained 360 days after TCRalphabeta/CD19-depleted stem cell transplant. The receptor source for this set is a male patient younger than 18 who had a stem cell transplant for acute lymphoblastic leukemia, so the T cells may come from the graft donor.

This clonotype was picked up many times. The chain is built from TRBV3-1 and TRBJ2-2; D uncertain. This CDR3 comprises 15 residues. The V end was cut by 0 bases, the J end by 4 bases, with 9 bases between. Germline lookup yields CDR1 LGHDT and CDR2 YNNKEL (reference sequence). Here the CDR3 reads CASSQDGTVTGELFF. The CDR3, as DNA: TGTGCCAGCAGCCAAGATGGAACGGTCACCGGGGAGCTGTTTTTT.

V gene TRBV9 combines with J gene TRBJ2-7, with 11 nucleotides matching TRBD1. Germline V CDR1 and CDR2: SGDLS, YYNGEE. J lost 4 bases, V lost 0 bases, and 6 bases had no gene match. This CDR3 contains 16 residues. CDR3 amino acids: CASSVVGTGGRYEQYF. DNA of the CDR3: TGTGCCAGCAGCGTAGTGGGGACAGGGGGACGGTACGAGCAGTACTTC. Full variable domain (rest looked up from reference TRBV9 and TRBJ2-7): DSGVTQTPKHLITATGQRVTLRCSPRSGDLSVYWYQQSLDQGLQFLIQYYNGEERAKGNILERFSAQQFPDLHSELNLSSLELGDSALYFCASSVVGTGGRYEQYFGPGTRLTVT.

This clonotype appeared a few times. The V gene is TRBV20-1, the J gene TRBJ2-2; 15 bases match TRBD2. The germline gives CDR1 DFQATT, CDR2 SNEGSKA (reference sequence). The CDR3 sequence is 17 residues long. V gave up 4 bases and J gave up 3 bases; unmatched junction bases: 6. The CDR3 sequence is CSATGLAGGADTGELFF. CDR3 bases: TGCAGTGCTACGGGACTAGCGGGAGGCGCGGACACCGGGGAGCTGTTTTTT.

This CDR3 is CASSQVLAGVRLGTGELFF. CDR3 DNA sequence: TGCGCCAGCAGCCAAGTTCTAGCGGGAGTACGTCTAGGCACCGGGGAGCTGTTTTTT. This chain uses TRBV4-1 with TRBJ2-2; 10 positions match TRBD2. This CDR3 comprises 19 residues. Germline CDR1 reads MGHRA; CDR2 reads YSYEKL. V gave up 1 base and J gave up 4 bases; unmatched junction bases: 12.

This chain's CDR3 is CASSLLGRAEGTDTQYF. Here the CDR3 DNA reads TGCGCCAGCAGCCTACTCGGGAGGGCCGAAGGAACAGATACGCAGTATTTT. This sequence joins TRBV5-1 and TRBJ2-3; 8 nucleotides line up with TRBD2. Germline trimming cut 4 bases from V and 3 bases from J; bases unmatched to any gene: 13. The CDR3 runs 17 residues. Germline CDR1 SGHRS, CDR2 YFSETQ.

This clonotype was counted only a few times. The CDR3 DNA reads as TGTGCCAGCAGCTTTGGACTAGCGGGACGGTCGACCGGGGAGCTGTTTTTT. As protein: CASSFGLAGRSTGELFF. The chain couples TRBV7-9 to TRBJ2-2; TRBD2 aligns across 12 bases. CDR3 length: 17 amino acids. V was clipped by 3 bases and J by 5 bases; unmatched bases: 7. Germline V gene lookup returns CDR1 SEHNR and CDR2 FQNEAQ (reference sequence).

This clonotype was observed a handful of times. The V call is TRBV12-3 or TRBV12-4, the J call TRBJ2-4, with D possibly matching TRBD2 (5 bases). Deletions cut 7 bases from V and 3 bases from J, with 10 bases between. This CDR3 has 13 amino acids. CDR3 sequence reads: CASTSGNKNIQYF. CDR3 bases: TGTGCCAGCACCTCGGGGAACAAAAACATTCAGTACTTC.

The table lists this clonotype with a few counts. The chain combines TRBV11-2 with TRBJ2-7; TRBD1 aligns across 8 bases. Germline V lookup: CDR1 SGHAT, CDR2 FQNNGV. V gave up 4 bases and J gave up 6 bases; unmatched junction bases: 8. CDR3 length: 14 residues. CDR3 in amino acids: CASSSTSRGLEQYF. The CDR3, as DNA: TGTGCCAGCAGCTCCACCTCCAGGGGGCTCGAGCAGTACTTC.

The chain has TRBV18 and TRBJ2-7, with D perhaps TRBD1 (6 bases). The ends were cut back, 4 bases at V and 0 bases at J, with 19 bases in the middle. The CDR3 runs 17 residues. The germline V gene has CDR1 KGHSH and CDR2 LQKENI. Written as DNA, the CDR3 is TGTGCCAGCTCACTCAACTACCTGAGGACAGTCTCCTACGAGCAGTACTTC. Translated: CASSLNYLRTVSYEQYF.

The V and J genes are TRBV11-2 and TRBJ2-5; 14 positions agree with TRBD2. Per germline, CDR1 SGHAT and CDR2 FQNNGV. The ends lost 5 bases at V and 5 bases at J; junction bases unmatched: 7. This CDR3 spans 16 amino acids. The CDR3: CASSTLTSGRGETQYF. The CDR3 coding sequence is TGTGCCAGCAGCACCCTGACTAGCGGGAGGGGGGAGACCCAGTACTTC.

This clonotype was observed a few times. The CDR3 region is CAWTRTSGLNEQFF. The CDR3 region has the DNA TGTGCCTGGACTAGGACTAGCGGTCTCAATGAGCAGTTCTTC. This chain links TRBV30 with TRBJ2-1; 10 bases fit TRBD2. The CDR3 is 14 residues long. The J segment lost 6 bases and the V segment lost 4 bases, leaving 6 bases of the junction unmatched. Germline CDR1 GTSNPN, CDR2 SVGIG (reference sequence).

This clonotype was found a few times. The J gene is TRBJ2-2, the V gene TRBV5-1, with 11 nucleotides matching TRBD2. Germline trimming cut 4 bases from V and 6 bases from J; bases unmatched to any gene: 5. The germline gives CDR1 SGHRS, CDR2 YFSETQ. CDR3 length: 15 amino acids. The CDR3 loop reads CASSLTSGSAGELFF. As DNA, the CDR3 is TGCGCCAGCAGCCTCACTAGCGGGAGTGCCGGGGAGCTGTTTTTT.

This clonotype was detected many times. The chain recombines TRBV20-1 with TRBJ1-5; D ambiguous. Germline CDR1 DFQATT, CDR2 SNEGSKA (reference sequence). The CDR3 is 12 residues long. Trimming cost V 5 bases and J 5 bases, with 10 bases left between them. The CDR3, as DNA: TGCAGTGCTGGGCCCGACCATCAGCCCCAGCATTTT. Protein product: CSAGPDHQPQHF.

This clonotype was seen more than once but under ten times. The chain employs TRBV25-1 and TRBJ2-5; 10 bases are a match to TRBD2. Germline V lookup: CDR1 MGHDK, CDR2 SYGVNS. This CDR3 has 15 residues. Germline trimming cut 3 bases from V and 4 bases from J; bases unmatched to any gene: 5. CDR3 in DNA: TGTGCCAGCAGTGAGTGGATAGCGGGAGGAGAGACCCAGTACTTC. It specifies CASSEWIAGGETQYF.

This clonotype was counted a few times. The chain is built from TRBV12-5 and TRBJ2-1; TRBD2 agrees at 11 bases. Germline CDR1 is LGHNT and CDR2 is FRNRAP. The CDR3 has 16 residues. Trimming at V came to 1 base and at J to 12 bases, leaving 11 bases not matched to a gene. In nucleotides, the CDR3 is TGTGCTAGTGGTTTGGGGGCCGGGACTAGCGGTTTCGGGCAGTTCTTC. It is translated as CASGLGAGTSGFGQFF.

This clonotype was seen a few times. The V and J genes are TRBV9 and TRBJ2-7; 9 nucleotides line up with TRBD2. CDR3 size: 17 residues. Per germline, CDR1 SGDLS and CDR2 YYNGEE. J was trimmed by 2 bases and V by 3 bases; bases with no gene match: 12. Here the CDR3 reads CASSAPLAGPDTYEQYF. DNA for the CDR3: TGTGCCAGCAGCGCCCCTCTAGCGGGACCCGACACCTACGAGCAGTACTTC.

In regard to this clonotype: A much larger clone lies one base from this, so it may be a read error. The rearrangement joins TRBV29-1 to TRBJ2-7; D uncertain. The germline V gene encodes CDR1 SQVTM and CDR2 ANQGSEA. The CDR3 has 11 residues. Trimming cost V 4 bases and J 5 bases, with 9 bases left between them. The CDR3 here is CSVVLVDEQYF. The CDR3 bases are TGCAGCGTTGTTCTTGTCGACGAGCAGTACTTC.

In its sample, this clonotype was seen a few times. The chain couples TRBV9 to TRBJ2-2, with D perhaps TRBD1 (5 bases). The CDR3 is made up of 14 amino acids. CDR1 and CDR2 (germline): SGDLS, YYNGEE. Trimming pared 2 bases from V and 6 bases from J, leaving 11 bases between. The CDR3 bases are TGTGCCAGCAGCGTTCAGGGAAACCCCGGGGAGCTGTTTTTT. Residues: CASSVQGNPGELFF. Full variable domain (outside the CDR3, taken from reference TRBV9 and TRBJ2-2): DSGVTQTPKHLITATGQRVTLRCSPRSGDLSVYWYQQSLDQGLQFLIQYYNGEERAKGNILERFSAQQFPDLHSELNLSSLELGDSALYFCASSVQGNPGELFFGEGSRLTVL.

This rearrangement joins TRBV25-1 to TRBJ2-2, with D perhaps matching TRBD2 (6 bases). The CDR3 extends over 13 amino acids. Germline loops: CDR1 MGHDK, CDR2 SYGVNS. V gave up 10 bases and J gave up 7 bases, with 16 bases separating them. Here the CDR3 reads CATQRGGGGELFF. The CDR3, as DNA: TGTGCCACTCAGAGGGGAGGCGGCGGGGAGCTGTTTTTT.

V and J are TRBV7-6 and TRBJ2-3, with 7 bases matching TRBD2. Germline-derived CDR1 and CDR2 are SGHVS and FNYEAQ. This CDR3 comprises 18 residues. J was trimmed by 0 bases and V by 1 base; bases with no gene match: 10. This CDR3 is CASSLGYGRSPSTDTQYF. The CDR3 DNA reads TGTGCCAGCAGCTTAGGTTACGGGAGGTCCCCTAGCACAGATACGCAGTATTTT.

V gene TRBV20-1 combines with J gene TRBJ2-3, with D tentatively TRBD2 (6 bases). The ends were cut back, 4 bases at V and 2 bases at J, with 10 bases in the middle. The CDR3 loop spans 13 amino acids. Germline CDR1 is DFQATT and CDR2 is SNEGSKA (reference sequence). The CDR3 nucleotides are TGCAGTGCTACCGCGGGACTCACAGATACGCAGTATTTT. Translation gives CSATAGLTDTQYF.

This clonotype came up a few times. The chain combines TRBV4-1 with TRBJ2-1; 8 bases are shared with TRBD2. Germline values: CDR1 MGHRA, CDR2 YSYEKL. Losses at the gene ends were 4 bases for V and 0 bases for J; bases not matched to a gene: 5. This CDR3 region has 16 residues. The CDR3 nucleotides are TGCGCCAGCAGCCGCGAAAGCGGGAGCTCCTACAATGAGCAGTTCTTC. Translated: CASSRESGSSYNEQFF.

In its sample, this clonotype was seen many times. CDR3 sequence: CSVATRTSGSYEQYF. CDR3 nucleotides: TGCAGCGTCGCTACCCGGACTAGCGGGAGTTACGAGCAGTACTTC. The J gene is TRBJ2-7, the V gene TRBV29-1; 13 bases agree with TRBD2. The CDR3 contains 15 residues. Germline-derived CDR1 and CDR2 are SQVTM and ANQGSEA. J was trimmed by 4 bases and V by 6 bases; bases with no gene match: 9.

There are a few counts of this clonotype. V gene TRBV14 combines with J gene TRBJ2-1, with a possible D match to TRBD1 (5 bases). The V end was cut by 6 bases, the J end by 1 base, with 16 bases between. The CDR3 extends over 16 amino acids. Germline V gene data show CDR1 as SGHDN and CDR2 as FVKESK. The CDR3 protein is CASSRKGIGSYNEQFF. As DNA, the CDR3 is TGTGCCAGCAGTCGCAAGGGGATCGGGTCCTACAATGAGCAGTTCTTC.

This clonotype was detected only a few times. V and J are TRBV3-1 and TRBJ2-5; TRBD2 might be the D (6 bases). The CDR3 contains 15 residues. The ends were cut back, 5 bases at V and 5 bases at J, with 18 bases in the middle. CDR1 and CDR2 from the germline V gene are LGHDT and YNNKEL (reference sequence). The CDR3 DNA reads as TGTGCCAGCAGCTATTCTGCGGGGTTTAAGGAGACCCAGTACTTC. It yields the protein CASSYSAGFKETQYF.

V usage is TRBV7-9 and J usage is TRBJ2-7; possible D gene TRBD1, 5 bases. This CDR3 contains 14 residues. From germline, CDR1 is SEHNR and CDR2 FQNEAQ (reference sequence). Trimming took off 0 bases at V and 5 bases at J, with 11 bases between the two ends. CDR3: CASSLAGVRDEQYF. The CDR3, as DNA: TGTGCCAGCAGCTTAGCAGGGGTTCGGGACGAGCAGTACTTC.

In its sample, this clonotype was seen a few times. Here the CDR3 reads CASSQTGVGTDTQYF. Written as DNA, the CDR3 is TGCGCCAGCAGCCAAACAGGGGTGGGCACAGATACGCAGTATTTT. J is TRBJ2-3 and V is TRBV4-1, with 7 bases lining up with TRBD1. V was clipped by 2 bases and J by 1 base; unmatched bases: 3. CDR1 and CDR2 (germline): MGHRA, YSYEKL. The CDR3 length is 15 residues.

There are a few counts of this clonotype. The CDR3 DNA follows: TGTGCCAGCCGAGATAGCGGAAATTACGAGCAGTACTTC. This gives the protein CASRDSGNYEQYF. The chain uses TRBV2 and TRBJ2-7; perhaps TRBD2 as D (6 bases). From germline, CDR1 is SNHLY and CDR2 FYNNEI. Trimming shortened V by 8 bases and J by 4 bases, and 15 bases separated the two germline ends. The CDR3 is made up of 13 amino acids.

The gene calls are TRBV7-8 and TRBJ1-2; D is undetermined. V was clipped by 4 bases and J by 3 bases, with 12 bases between them. The CDR3 loop spans 14 amino acids. Germline V gene data show CDR1 as SGHVS and CDR2 as FQNEAQ. The CDR3 DNA reads TGTGCCAGCAGCTCTCGGACGGTGGACTATGGCTACACCTTC. Translation gives CASSSRTVDYGYTF.

In its sample, this clonotype was seen many times. This rearrangement joins TRBV5-1 to TRBJ2-3, with D uncertain. Germline V gene data show CDR1 as SGHRS and CDR2 as YFSETQ. V was shortened by 0 bases and J by 6 bases, with 8 bases between the two germline ends. The CDR3 totals 13 residues. CDR3 coding DNA: TGCGCCAGCAGCTTGGATCGAGTGGATACGCAGTATTTT. Encoded protein: CASSLDRVDTQYF.